The 26 T cell receptor beta chains listed next were all sequenced from one sample in a study of graft-versus-host responses after intestinal transplantation. This table comes from immunoSEQ multiplex PCR, and its TCRdb copy is limited to in-frame clones, with some not included. The sample has around 77,000 clones, roughly 94% seen once; the top ten hold over 0.45%. Their recognized antigens are unknown. The sequences come from unstimulated CD8+ T cells sorted from spleen or lymph node cells, collected before intestinal transplant. All receptors derive from a human donor who received an intestinal transplant.

Details on this clone: Additional DNA sequences in this sample encode the identical CDR3. This chain connects TRBV6-5 to TRBJ2-2, with D hard to call. The CDR3 totals 13 residues. With 3 bases removed from V and 0 bases from J, the gap between germline ends came to 2 bases. Germline assignment: CDR1 MNHEY and CDR2 SVGAGI. The CDR3 spells CASSYTNTGELFF. CDR3 nucleotides: TGTGCCAGCAGTTATACGAACACCGGGGAGCTGTTTTTT.

The V call is TRBV28, the J call TRBJ2-5, with a weak D call TRBD2 (6 bases). The ends were cut back, 3 bases at V and 2 bases at J, with 10 bases in the middle. Germline V gives CDR1 MDHEN, CDR2 SYDVKM. The CDR3 totals 14 residues. The chain's CDR3 is CASSFLGGQETQYF. CDR3 bases: TGTGCCAGCAGTTTCTTGGGGGGTCAAGAGACCCAGTACTTC. Together with reference TRBV28 and TRBJ2-5, the CDR3 gives the full variable domain: DVKVTQSSRYLVKRTGEKVFLECVQDMDHENMFWYRQDPGLGLRLIYFSYDVKMKEKGDIPEGYSVSREKKERFSLILESASTNQTSMYLCASSFLGGQETQYFGPGTRLLVL.

V is TRBV14 and J is TRBJ2-1, with 12 bases that match TRBD2. The CDR3 has 21 amino acids. With V trimmed by 0 bases and J by 7 bases, 19 bases remained unmatched. CDR1 and CDR2 (germline): SGHDN, FVKESK. CDR3 loop: CASSQDHPSGRAPTSWNEQFF. In DNA form, the CDR3 reads TGTGCCAGCAGCCAAGATCATCCTAGCGGGAGGGCTCCTACTTCGTGGAATGAGCAGTTCTTC.

V is TRBV7-7 and J is TRBJ2-5; no reliable D call. Germline lookup yields CDR1 SSHAT and CDR2 FNYEAQ (reference sequence). CDR3 size: 13 residues. V lost 1 base and J lost 5, with 8 bases in between. This CDR3 is CASSLESEETQYF. The CDR3 DNA follows: TGTGCCAGCAGCTTAGAGTCCGAGGAGACCCAGTACTTC.

The CDR3 bases are TGTGCCACCAGCCCAGGGACAGGGTCTTACAATGAGCAGTTCTTC. Amino acid sequence: CATSPGTGSYNEQFF. The genes are TRBV15 and TRBJ2-1; 9 bases agree with TRBD1. The germline V gene encodes CDR1 LNHNV and CDR2 YYDKDF (reference sequence). The CDR3 totals 15 residues. V lost 5 bases and J lost 4; bases outside the gene matches: 6.

This chain links TRBV19 with TRBJ1-1; D is unclear. V shed 3 bases and J shed 3 bases, with 8 bases lying between them. CDR3 length: 13 residues. The germline V gene encodes CDR1 LNHDA and CDR2 SQIVND (reference sequence). This CDR3 is CASSMTEYTEAFF. The DNA for the CDR3 is TGTGCCAGTAGTATGACGGAGTACACTGAAGCTTTCTTT.

J is TRBJ2-3 and V is TRBV12-5; TRBD2 agrees at 11 bases. V trimming: 0 bases; J trimming: 3 bases; junction bases outside the gene matches: 5. The germline V gene has CDR1 LGHNT and CDR2 FRNRAP. The CDR3 covers 17 residues. This CDR3 is CASGLVILAGETDTQYF. DNA of the CDR3: TGTGCTAGTGGTTTGGTAATACTAGCGGGAGAGACAGATACGCAGTATTTT.

The V call is TRBV5-1, the J call TRBJ2-6; D is unclear. The CDR3 is 16 residues long. CDR1 SGHRS and CDR2 YFSETQ come from the germline V gene. Trimming cost V 0 bases and J 0 bases, with 7 bases left between them. In nucleotides, the CDR3 is TGCGCCAGCAGCTTGGGGGAAGGCTCTGGGGCCAACGTCCTGACTTTC. It specifies CASSLGEGSGANVLTF.

This chain links TRBV19 with TRBJ1-1, with a weak D call TRBD1 (5 bases). The CDR3 spans 14 residues. Trimming cost V 5 bases and J 1 base, with 11 bases left between them. Germline V CDR1 and CDR2: LNHDA, SQIVND (reference sequence). CDR3 protein: CASSPSDRNTEAFF. The CDR3 nucleotides are TGTGCCAGTAGTCCGTCAGACAGGAACACTGAAGCTTTCTTT.

J is TRBJ2-1 and V is TRBV4-2; 9 bases are a match to TRBD2. The V gene end was trimmed by 3 bases and the J gene end by 5 bases; junction bases not matched to a gene: 8. The CDR3 runs to 16 residues. Germline loops: CDR1 LGHNA, CDR2 YNFKEQ. The CDR3: CASSQVLAGIDNEQFF. CDR3 in DNA: TGTGCCAGCAGCCAGGTGCTAGCGGGAATAGACAATGAGCAGTTCTTC.

The CDR3 DNA is TGTGCCAGCAGCGTAGAGGCAGGATTGCGGGAGACCCAGTACTTC. Residues: CASSVEAGLRETQYF. The chain employs TRBV9 and TRBJ2-5, with no clear D. This CDR3 is built from 15 residues. V was cut by 0 bases and J by 5 bases, with 14 bases left in between. The V gene's germline CDR1 is SGDLS and CDR2 YYNGEE.

The chain combines TRBV27 with TRBJ2-7, with a tentative D call TRBD1 (7 bases). In germline, CDR1 is MNHEY, CDR2 SMNVEV (reference sequence). The CDR3 is 17 residues long. The germline V and J ends were trimmed by 3 bases and 2 bases, with 20 bases remaining between them. This chain's CDR3 is CASSLVPGTERAYEQYF. CDR3 nucleotides: TGTGCCAGCAGTTTGGTACCGGGGACAGAGCGGGCCTACGAGCAGTACTTC.

V and J are TRBV5-6 and TRBJ1-1, with a weak D call TRBD1 (6 bases). Deletions cut 4 bases from V and 11 bases from J, with 15 bases between. Germline-derived CDR1 and CDR2 are SGHDT and YYEEEE. The CDR3 contains 12 residues. Here the CDR3 reads CASSQSQGSAFF. The CDR3 DNA is TGTGCCAGCAGCCAATCACAGGGCAGCGCTTTCTTT.

V gene TRBV10-3 combines with J gene TRBJ1-1; 7 bases fit TRBD1. The germline CDR1 and CDR2 sequences are ENHRY and SYGVKD. The CDR3 covers 14 residues. V lost 4 bases, J lost 7 bases, and 9 bases stayed unmatched. The CDR3 reads CAISGGTASNEAFF. As DNA, the CDR3 is TGTGCCATCAGTGGTGGGACAGCGTCAAATGAAGCTTTCTTT.

The chain has TRBV27 and TRBJ1-2, with D perhaps matching TRBD1 (6 bases). The germline V gene has CDR1 MNHEY and CDR2 SMNVEV (reference sequence). V dropped 2 bases and J dropped 4 bases, with 8 bases sitting between them. The CDR3 runs 13 residues. CDR3 sequence: CASSLRGSYGYTF. DNA for the CDR3: TGTGCCAGCAGTTTAAGGGGGTCCTATGGCTACACCTTC.

This clone is a singleton in its sample. This chain links TRBV6-6 with TRBJ1-1, with no clear D. Germline V gene lookup returns CDR1 MNHNY and CDR2 SVGAGI (reference sequence). V was clipped by 8 bases and J by 2 bases, with 12 bases between them. This CDR3 region has 13 residues. The CDR3 DNA reads as TGTGCCAGCTCGCTAGTGGGTAACACTGAAGCTTTCTTT. Translating it yields CASSLVGNTEAFF.

Remarks on this clone: A read error may produce the germline difference seen at one junction end. Other nucleotide sequences from this sample produce the same CDR3. V gene TRBV10-3 combines with J gene TRBJ2-3, with 8 bases fitting TRBD2. The CDR3 contains 15 residues. Germline values: CDR1 ENHRY, CDR2 SYGVKD. DNA of the CDR3: TGCGCCATCAAGGGGGAAACTAGCGGTTTATATACGCAGTATTTT. Its translation: CAIKGETSGLYTQYF.

J is TRBJ2-1 and V is TRBV18, with D uncertain. Per the germline V gene, CDR1 is KGHSH and CDR2 is LQKENI. This CDR3 is 16 amino acids long. Trimming removed 2 bases from V and 4 bases from J, with 15 bases in between. The CDR3 DNA is TGTGCCAGCTCACCAGCAGGCGGTAGAGGATACAATGAGCAGTTCTTC. It specifies CASSPAGGRGYNEQFF.

This chain connects TRBV11-2 to TRBJ2-1; 10 bases fit TRBD2. CDR3 size: 18 residues. Per germline, CDR1 SGHAT and CDR2 FQNNGV. V gave up 3 bases and J gave up 1 base; unmatched junction bases: 9. CDR3 protein: CASSFGLAGDQSYNEQFF. CDR3 DNA sequence: TGTGCCAGCAGCTTCGGTCTAGCGGGAGACCAATCCTACAATGAGCAGTTCTTC.

This clone was seen more than once but under ten times. The chain recombines TRBV7-9 with TRBJ2-3, with D possibly being TRBD1 (6 bases). This CDR3 is built from 17 residues. Trimming removed 5 bases from V and 4 bases from J, with 22 bases in between. Per the germline V gene, CDR1 is SEHNR and CDR2 is FQNEAQ (reference sequence). The CDR3 bases are TGTGCCAGCAGCCCCCCCGGACAGCAGGAAATCCCAGATACGCAGTATTTT. Amino acid sequence: CASSPPGQQEIPDTQYF. Full variable domain (remainder filled in from reference TRBV7-9 and TRBJ2-3): DTGVSQNPRHKITKRGQNVTFRCDPISEHNRLYWYRQTLGQGPEFLTYFQNEAQLEKSRLLSDRFSAERPKGSFSTLEIQRTEQGDSAMYLCASSPPGQQEIPDTQYFGPGTRLTVL.

The V and J genes are TRBV27 and TRBJ2-1; D gene uncertain. This CDR3 has 13 residues. The germline CDR1 and CDR2 sequences are MNHEY and SMNVEV (reference sequence). V lost 0 bases and J lost 4, with 4 bases in between. Here the CDR3 reads CASSLSAYNEQFF. The CDR3 region has the DNA TGTGCCAGCAGTTTATCGGCTTACAATGAGCAGTTCTTC.

The chain uses TRBV7-9 and TRBJ2-7; 11 bases fit TRBD2. Germline-derived CDR1 and CDR2 are SEHNR and FQNEAQ (reference sequence). Trimming at V came to 6 bases and at J to 4 bases, leaving 11 bases not matched to a gene. The CDR3 loop spans 16 amino acids. This CDR3 reads CASRRYKTSGDYEQYF. CDR3 in DNA: TGTGCCAGCAGGCGCTATAAGACTAGCGGGGATTACGAGCAGTACTTC.

The V call is TRBV7-7, the J call TRBJ2-3; tentatively, D is TRBD2 (5 bases). Germline V gene lookup returns CDR1 SSHAT and CDR2 FNYEAQ (reference sequence). The CDR3 extends over 15 amino acids. V was pared by 2 bases and J by 1 base, with 10 bases between. The CDR3 DNA reads TGTGCCAGCAGCTTAAGGGATAGCGGCACAGATACGCAGTATTTT. It codes for CASSLRDSGTDTQYF.

The chain links TRBV10-1 to TRBJ2-2, with 10 bases fitting TRBD2. Trimming cost V 2 bases and J 7 bases; bases outside gene matches: 7. Germline CDR1 reads WNHNN; CDR2 reads SYGVQD (reference sequence). This CDR3 is 16 amino acids long. CDR3 in amino acids: CASSELAGELGGELFF. The CDR3 bases are TGCGCCAGCAGTGAGCTAGCGGGAGAACTGGGCGGGGAGCTGTTTTTT.

This chain uses TRBV27 with TRBJ2-7; D gene unclear. The CDR3 sequence is 14 residues long. Per germline, CDR1 MNHEY and CDR2 SMNVEV (reference sequence). V was clipped by 3 bases and J by 2 bases, with 11 bases between them. In DNA, the CDR3 is TGTGCCAGCAGTTTCAACAACAAGGCCTACGAGCAGTACTTC. Its protein is CASSFNNKAYEQYF.

The gene calls are TRBV27 and TRBJ1-5; a weak D match, TRBD1 (6 bases). V lost 7 bases and J lost 0, with 10 bases in between. CDR3 length equals 14 residues. Germline V gene data show CDR1 as MNHEY and CDR2 as SMNVEV (reference sequence). The CDR3 bases are TGTGCCAGCAAGGGGGTAGATAGCAATCAGCCCCAGCATTTT. The encoded protein is CASKGVDSNQPQHF.